This T cell receptor (beta chain) is from a study of CD8 T cells in Susac syndrome. With random hexamers, reverse transcription was performed on about 0.5 to 1 ug of RNA. TCR beta CDR3 was amplified by immunoSEQ covering 54 Vbeta and 13 Jbeta. TCRdb ran MiXCR on the immunoSEQ multiplex PCR reads and lists one entry per CDR3 protein. The sample includes approximately 230,000 distinct CDR3 sequences, around 95% of them seen just once. V dropped 4 bases and J dropped 1 base, with 13 bases sitting between them. The CDR3 spans 14 residues. Germline lookup yields CDR1 SQVTM and CDR2 ANQGSEA. From blood CD8+ and CD4+ T cells, the TCR beta chain was sequenced. The authors negatively isolated CD8+ and CD4+ T cells and FACS-enriched TEMRA cells.

The gene calls are TRBV29-1 and TRBJ1-1; D not resolved. The origin of this receptor is a human donor with multiple sclerosis. The specimen was CD4+ T cells from PBMCs. CDR3 region: CSVGLAGGNTEAFF. DNA of the CDR3: TGCAGCGTTGGGTTGGCAGGTGGGAACACTGAAGCTTTCTTT.